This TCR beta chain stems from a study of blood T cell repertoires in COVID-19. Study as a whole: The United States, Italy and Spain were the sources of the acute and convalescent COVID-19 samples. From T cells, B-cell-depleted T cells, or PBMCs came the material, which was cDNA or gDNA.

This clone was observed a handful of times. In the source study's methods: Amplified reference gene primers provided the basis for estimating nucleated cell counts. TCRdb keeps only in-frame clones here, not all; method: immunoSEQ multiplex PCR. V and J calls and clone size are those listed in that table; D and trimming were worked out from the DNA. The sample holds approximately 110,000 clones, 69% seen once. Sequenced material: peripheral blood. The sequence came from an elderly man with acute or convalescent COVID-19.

CDR3 region: CATHGGIGEAFF. The CDR3 nucleotides are TGTGCCACCCACGGGGGAATCGGTGAAGCTTTCTTT. The chain is built from TRBV24-1 and TRBJ1-1, with D maybe TRBD1 (5 bases). The length of the CDR3 is 12 residues. V was cut by 9 bases and J by 7 bases, with 14 bases left in between. Germline V gene data show CDR1 as KGHDR and CDR2 as SFDVKD.